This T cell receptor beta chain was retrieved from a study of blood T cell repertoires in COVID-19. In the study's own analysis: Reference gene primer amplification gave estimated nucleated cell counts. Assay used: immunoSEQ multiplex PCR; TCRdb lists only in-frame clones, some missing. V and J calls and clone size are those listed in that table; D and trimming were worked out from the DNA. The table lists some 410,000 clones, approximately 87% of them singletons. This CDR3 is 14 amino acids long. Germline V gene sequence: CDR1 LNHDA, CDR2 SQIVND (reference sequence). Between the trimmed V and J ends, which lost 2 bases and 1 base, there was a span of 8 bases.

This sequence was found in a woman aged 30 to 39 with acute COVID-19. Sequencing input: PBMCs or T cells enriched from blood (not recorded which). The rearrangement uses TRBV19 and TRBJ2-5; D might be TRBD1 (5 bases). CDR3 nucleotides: TGTGCCAGTAGTATAATTGGGGCCCAAGAGACCCAGTACTTC. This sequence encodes CASSIIGAQETQYF.